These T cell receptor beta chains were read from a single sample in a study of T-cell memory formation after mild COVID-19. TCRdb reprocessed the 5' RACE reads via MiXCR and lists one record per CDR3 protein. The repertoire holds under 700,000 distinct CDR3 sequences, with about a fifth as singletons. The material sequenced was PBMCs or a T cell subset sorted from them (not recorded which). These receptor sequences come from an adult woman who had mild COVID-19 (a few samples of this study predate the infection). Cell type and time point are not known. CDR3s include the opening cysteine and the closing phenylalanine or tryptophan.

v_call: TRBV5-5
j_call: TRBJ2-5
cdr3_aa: CASSLALGAFQETQYF

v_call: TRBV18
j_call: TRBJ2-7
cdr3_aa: CASFADISSYEQYF

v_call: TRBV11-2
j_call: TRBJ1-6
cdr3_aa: CASSKDWRGRSPLHF

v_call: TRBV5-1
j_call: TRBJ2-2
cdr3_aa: CASSLEAPRTGNTGELFF

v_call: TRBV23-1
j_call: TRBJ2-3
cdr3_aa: CASREKREGSNSTDTQYF

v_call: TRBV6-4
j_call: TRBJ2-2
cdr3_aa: CASSDTSGGAAGELFF

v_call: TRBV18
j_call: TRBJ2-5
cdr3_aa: CASSPQASQETQYF

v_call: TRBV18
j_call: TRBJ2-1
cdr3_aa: CASSPGNNNNEQFF

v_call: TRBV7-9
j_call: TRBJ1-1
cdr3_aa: CASSARMVAFF

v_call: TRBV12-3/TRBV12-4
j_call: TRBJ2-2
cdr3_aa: CASSLVREGPYTGELFF

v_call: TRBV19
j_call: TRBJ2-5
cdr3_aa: CASSIDRGETQYF

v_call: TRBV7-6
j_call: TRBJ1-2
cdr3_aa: CASSQDSGGYGYTF

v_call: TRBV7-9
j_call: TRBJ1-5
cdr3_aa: CASSKQGNQPQHF

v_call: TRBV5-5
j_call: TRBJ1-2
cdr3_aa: CASSWGQYGYTF

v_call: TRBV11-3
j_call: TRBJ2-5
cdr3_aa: CASSLSAGNQETQYF

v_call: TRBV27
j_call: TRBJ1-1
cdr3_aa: CASSWVRGRGRGSTEAFF

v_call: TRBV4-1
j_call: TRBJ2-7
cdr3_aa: CASSLLAARGGEQYF

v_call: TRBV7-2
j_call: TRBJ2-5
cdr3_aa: CASSLGPRRETQYF

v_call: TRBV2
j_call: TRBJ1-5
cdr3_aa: CASRSVRGPLGPQHF

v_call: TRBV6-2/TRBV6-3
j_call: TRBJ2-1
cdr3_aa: CASSYGGVYEQFF

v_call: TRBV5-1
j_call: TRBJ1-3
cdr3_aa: CASSLGPGNTIYF

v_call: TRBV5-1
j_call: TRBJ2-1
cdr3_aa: CASSLDALAGGYNEQFF

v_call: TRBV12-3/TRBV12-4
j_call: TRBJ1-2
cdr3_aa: CASSLQDRVYGYTF

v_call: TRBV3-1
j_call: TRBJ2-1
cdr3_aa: CASSQDLASGYNEQFF

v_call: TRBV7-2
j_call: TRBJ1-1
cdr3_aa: CASRPRGLGEAFF

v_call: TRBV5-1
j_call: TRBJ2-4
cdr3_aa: CASSFGQGGNIQYF

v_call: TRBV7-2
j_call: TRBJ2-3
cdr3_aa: CASSLMSDKGDTQYF

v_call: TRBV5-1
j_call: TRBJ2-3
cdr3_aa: CASSLSGGVPNTQYF

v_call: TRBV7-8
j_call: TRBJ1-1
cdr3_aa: CASSRGQGFGTEAFF

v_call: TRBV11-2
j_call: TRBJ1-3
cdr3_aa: CASSPMPGSGNTIYF

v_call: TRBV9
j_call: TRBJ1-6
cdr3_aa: CASSVRSWDSPLHF

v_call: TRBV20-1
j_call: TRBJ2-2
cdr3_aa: CSARVSLAGVNTGELFF

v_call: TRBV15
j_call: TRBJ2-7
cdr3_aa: CATSRGLSYEQYF

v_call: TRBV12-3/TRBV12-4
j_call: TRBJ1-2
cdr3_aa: CASSLPGWYGYTF

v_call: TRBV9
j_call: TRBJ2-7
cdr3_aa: CASSVDGGRRNEQYF

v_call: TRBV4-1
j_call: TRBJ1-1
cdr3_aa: CASSQERDRGSGAFF

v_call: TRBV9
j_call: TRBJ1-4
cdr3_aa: CASSEGQGAGKLFF

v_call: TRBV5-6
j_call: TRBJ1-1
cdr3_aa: CASSLVSGNTEAFF

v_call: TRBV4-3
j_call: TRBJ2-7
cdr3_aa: CASSQDIAGPWAEQYF

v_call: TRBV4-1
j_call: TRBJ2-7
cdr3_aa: CASSQDLSGSYEQYF

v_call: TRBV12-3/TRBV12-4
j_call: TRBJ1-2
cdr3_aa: CASSLVRQNYGYTF

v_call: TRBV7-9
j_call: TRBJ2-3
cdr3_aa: CGPGGLGDTQYF

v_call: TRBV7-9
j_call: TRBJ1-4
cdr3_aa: CASSPGTAQGANEKLFF

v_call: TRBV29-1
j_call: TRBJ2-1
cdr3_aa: CSAGQGNEQFF

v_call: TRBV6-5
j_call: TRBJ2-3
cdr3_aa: CASSYSEGVTDTQYF

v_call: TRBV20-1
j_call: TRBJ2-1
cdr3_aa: CVARAGGPRNEQFF

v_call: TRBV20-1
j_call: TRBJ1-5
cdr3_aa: CSAPGREDSNQPQHF

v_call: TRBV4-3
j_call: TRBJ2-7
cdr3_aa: CASSQAYGDTYEQYF

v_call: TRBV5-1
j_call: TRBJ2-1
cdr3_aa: CASSLFLLGSSYNEQFF

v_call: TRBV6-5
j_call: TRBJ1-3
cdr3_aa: CASSGQPDPGNTIYF

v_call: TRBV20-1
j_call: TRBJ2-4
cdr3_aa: CSARDGQLAKNIQYF